This TCR beta chain was sequenced for a study of blood T cells in healthy people across ages. The individuals who served as donors were healthy Caucasians living in Russia, aged roughly 6 to 100. Isolation yielded PBMCs, at least 7 million per sample, in every case. The CDR3 consists of 19 residues. V was trimmed by 2 bases and J by 0 bases, leaving 20 bases between them. Germline CDR1 and CDR2: MGHRA and YSYEKL. The authors ran a second PCR of roughly 6 to 12 cycles using a sample-barcoded 5' primer and a J-beta primer mix. Tagging of each cDNA molecule was performed by a template-switch adaptor with 12 random nucleotides. In TCRdb, the 5' RACE reads were re-called with MiXCR into one record per CDR3 protein. The sample shows over a million distinct CDR3 sequences, about 43% of them seen only once.

The J gene is TRBJ1-5, the V gene TRBV4-1; D call uncertain. This sequence originates from a woman aged 18-29 years in good health. Sequenced: blood. The CDR3 sequence is CASSQYGPDVWGSNQPQHF. The CDR3 DNA is TGCGCCAGCAGCCAATATGGACCCGACGTATGGGGTAGCAATCAGCCCCAGCATTTT.